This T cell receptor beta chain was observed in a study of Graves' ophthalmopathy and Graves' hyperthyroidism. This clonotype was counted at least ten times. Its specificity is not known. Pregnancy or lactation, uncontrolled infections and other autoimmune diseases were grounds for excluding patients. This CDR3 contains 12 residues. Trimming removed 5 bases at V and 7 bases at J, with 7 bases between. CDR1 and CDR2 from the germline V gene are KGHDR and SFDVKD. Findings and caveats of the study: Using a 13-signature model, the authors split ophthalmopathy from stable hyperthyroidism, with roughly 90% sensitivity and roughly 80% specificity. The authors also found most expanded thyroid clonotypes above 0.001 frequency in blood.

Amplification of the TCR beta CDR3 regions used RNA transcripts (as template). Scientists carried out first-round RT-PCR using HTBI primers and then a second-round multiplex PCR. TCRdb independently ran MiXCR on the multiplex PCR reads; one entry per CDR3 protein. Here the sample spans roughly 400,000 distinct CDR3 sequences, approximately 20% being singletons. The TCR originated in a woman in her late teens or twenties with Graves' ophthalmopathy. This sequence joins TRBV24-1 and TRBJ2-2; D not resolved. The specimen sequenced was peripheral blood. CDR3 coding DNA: TGTGCCACCAGTGCCCCACTCGGGGAGCTGTTTTTT. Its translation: CATSAPLGELFF.